These 22 T cell receptor beta chains share one sample of origin, sequenced in a study of cytomegalovirus exposure and HLA in healthy donors. PCR primers comprised 60 Vbeta and 13 Jbeta primers. Clones were read by immunoSEQ multiplex PCR, and TCRdb kept only the in-frame ones, dropping some. The data show some 130,000 clones, more than 9.5% seen once. The specimen was PBMCs. These receptors were obtained from a man aged 50-59 years in good health and CMV-seronegative.

This chain joins TRBV28 and TRBJ2-5; 7 bases fit TRBD1. The V segment lost 5 bases and the J segment 5 bases; nucleotides outside the gene matches: 14. The CDR3 is 16 amino acids. Germline-derived CDR1 and CDR2 are MDHEN and SYDVKM. CDR3 in DNA: TGTGCCAGCAGTCCGCCCCGGGGCAGGGGGATGGAGACCCAGTACTTC. It codes for CASSPPRGRGMETQYF. The variable domain in full, with the rest retrieved from reference TRBV28 and TRBJ2-5, is DVKVTQSSRYLVKRTGEKVFLECVQDMDHENMFWYRQDPGLGLRLIYFSYDVKMKEKGDIPEGYSVSREKKERFSLILESASTNQTSMYLCASSPPRGRGMETQYFGPGTRLLVL.

This clone was seen a few times. V and J are TRBV10-1 and TRBJ2-5; no firm D call. The V gene's germline CDR1 is WNHNN and CDR2 SYGVQD (reference sequence). The CDR3 sequence is 14 residues long. V was trimmed by 0 bases and J by 5 bases, leaving 10 bases between them. DNA of the CDR3: TGCGCCAGCAGTGAGTCGAGAGGAAGGGAGACCCAGTACTTC. Translating it yields CASSESRGRETQYF.

This clone turned up a few times. Distinct nucleotide sequences in the sample also encode this CDR3. The V call is TRBV7-3, the J call TRBJ1-1; D gene ambiguous. V lost 2 bases to trimming and J lost 2 bases, with 9 bases between them. The CDR3 runs 14 residues. CDR1 and CDR2 (germline): SGHTA, FQGTGA. For the CDR3, the DNA is TGTGCCAGCAGCTTAGGACGGGGAAACACTGAAGCTTTCTTT. This sequence encodes CASSLGRGNTEAFF.

This sequence joins TRBV5-6 and TRBJ1-4, with 8 bases lining up with TRBD1. The germline gives CDR1 SGHDT, CDR2 YYEEEE. The CDR3 covers 15 residues. V lost 3 bases to trimming and J lost 8 bases; unmatched junction nucleotides: 9. The CDR3: CASSSRTGNREKLFF. CDR3 nucleotide sequence: TGTGCCAGCAGCTCCCGGACAGGGAATCGAGAAAAACTGTTTTTT.

The chain links TRBV4-2 to TRBJ2-3, with 9 bases identical to TRBD1. CDR3 length equals 15 residues. V shed 3 bases and J 0 bases; nucleotides not matched to a gene: 1. Germline V gene data show CDR1 as LGHNA and CDR2 as YNFKEQ. CDR3 sequence (DNA): TGTGCCAGCAGCCAGACAGGGGGAAGCACAGATACGCAGTATTTT. Amino acid sequence: CASSQTGGSTDTQYF.

This chain uses TRBV7-7 with TRBJ2-7; D is possibly TRBD1 (6 bases). Looked up from germline, CDR1 is SSHAT and CDR2 is FNYEAQ (reference sequence). V was trimmed by 5 bases and J by 4 bases, leaving 12 bases between them. The CDR3 is 13 residues long. The DNA of the CDR3 is TGTGCCAGCAGCCCCATCGGACAGTACGAGCAGTACTTC. It translates to CASSPIGQYEQYF.

A remark on this clone: Within the sample, other DNA sequences also encode this same CDR3. This chain links TRBV30 with TRBJ2-5; 9 bases are shared with TRBD2. The CDR3 runs to 12 residues. V gave up 3 bases and J gave up 5 bases; unmatched junction bases: 1. CDR1 and CDR2 from the germline V gene are GTSNPN and SVGIG (reference sequence). The chain's CDR3 is CAWRTSGETQYF. The CDR3 region has the DNA TGTGCCTGGAGAACTAGCGGGGAGACCCAGTACTTC. The whole variable domain, remainder taken from reference TRBV30 and TRBJ2-5, is SQTIHQWPATLVQPVGSPLSLECTVEGTSNPNLYWYRQAAGRGLQLLFYSVGIGQISSEVPQNLSASRPQDRQFILSSKKLLLSDSGFYLCAWRTSGETQYFGPGTRLLVL.

The chain joins TRBV19 to TRBJ1-2, with TRBD1 as a possible D gene (5 bases). CDR3 length: 13 residues. Per germline, CDR1 LNHDA and CDR2 SQIVND (reference sequence). Trimming removed 3 bases from V and 8 bases from J, with 13 bases in between. CDR3 DNA: TGTGCCAGTAGTATGGCCGGGGGTTACGGCTACACCTTC. Translating it yields CASSMAGGYGYTF.

This chain uses TRBV7-9 with TRBJ2-3, with 10 bases that match TRBD1. V was clipped by 5 bases and J by 5 bases; unmatched bases: 7. The CDR3 has 15 amino acids. The germline CDR1 and CDR2 sequences are SEHNR and FQNEAQ (reference sequence). CDR3 nucleotide sequence: TGTGCCAGCAGCCCGAGACAGGGGGCAAGAGATACGCAGTATTTT. Translated: CASSPRQGARDTQYF.

J is TRBJ2-3 and V is TRBV7-3; 8 bases line up with TRBD1. Per the germline V gene, CDR1 is SGHTA and CDR2 is FQGTGA. V shed 5 bases, J shed 4 bases, and the junction held 5 bases outside the gene matches. The CDR3 has 14 amino acids. The CDR3 spells CASSTGQGADTQYF. Written as DNA, the CDR3 is TGTGCCAGCAGCACCGGACAGGGCGCAGATACGCAGTATTTT.

This clone has a handful of counts. The gene calls are TRBV19 and TRBJ1-1, with 8 positions matching TRBD1. The CDR3 is made up of 15 amino acids. Germline loops: CDR1 LNHDA, CDR2 SQIVND (reference sequence). The trim removed 2 bases at V and 5 bases at J, leaving 7 bases unmatched. CDR3 sequence: CASSIQSRGRTEAFF. The DNA of the CDR3 is TGTGCCAGTAGTATACAGAGCAGGGGGCGGACTGAAGCTTTCTTT.

The chain couples TRBV28 to TRBJ2-7; the match to TRBD2 covers 9 bases. The ends lost 6 bases at V and 1 base at J; junction bases unmatched: 7. This CDR3 is 15 amino acids long. Germline V gene sequence: CDR1 MDHEN, CDR2 SYDVKM. The CDR3 DNA reads as TGTGCCAGCAGGGTTAGCGGGAGCCCTTCCTACGAGCAGTACTTC. Translating gives CASRVSGSPSYEQYF.

The chain is built from TRBV4-1 and TRBJ1-1; D is possibly TRBD1 (6 bases). Germline CDR1 MGHRA, CDR2 YSYEKL. V was clipped by 3 bases and J by 1 base, with 9 bases between them. The CDR3 loop spans 14 amino acids. The CDR3: CASSQQGSNTEAFF. The CDR3 DNA is TGCGCCAGCAGCCAGCAGGGGTCGAACACTGAAGCTTTCTTT.

The J gene is TRBJ1-2, the V gene TRBV7-2; D gene unclear. V was pared by 2 bases and J by 1 base, with 8 bases between. Germline V gene lookup returns CDR1 SGHTA and CDR2 FQGNSA. The CDR3 is made up of 14 amino acids. The DNA for the CDR3 is TGTGCCAGCAGCTTAAGCACCGGTAACTATGGCTACACCTTC. Its protein is CASSLSTGNYGYTF.

V is TRBV30 and J is TRBJ1-2; a possible D gene is TRBD1 (6 bases). Germline CDR1 and CDR2: GTSNPN and SVGIG (reference sequence). CDR3 length: 13 residues. V was pared by 2 bases and J by 5 bases, with 12 bases between. For the CDR3, the DNA is TGTGCCTGGAGTAGACAGGCGACGTATGGCTACACCTTC. As protein: CAWSRQATYGYTF.

The chain recombines TRBV28 with TRBJ1-5; no reliable D call. This CDR3 region has 14 residues. V was trimmed by 7 bases and J by 7 bases, leaving 17 bases between them. Germline CDR1 reads MDHEN; CDR2 reads SYDVKM. The CDR3 here is CASTQQREGQPQHF. The CDR3 DNA is TGTGCCAGCACCCAGCAAAGGGAGGGACAGCCCCAGCATTTT.

This clone was seen a few times. This chain connects TRBV10-3 to TRBJ1-1; 7 positions agree with TRBD1. Germline V CDR1 and CDR2: ENHRY, SYGVKD. This CDR3 has 16 residues. V lost 2 bases, J lost 3 bases, and 9 bases stayed unmatched. In DNA form, the CDR3 reads TGTGCCATCAGTGAGCGGACAGGTGTGTGGGACACTGAAGCTTTCTTT. Its translation: CAISERTGVWDTEAFF.

V usage is TRBV4-1 and J usage is TRBJ2-1; 8 bases match TRBD1. V was clipped by 1 base and J by 8 bases; unmatched bases: 4. CDR1 and CDR2 (germline): MGHRA, YSYEKL. This CDR3 has 14 amino acids. CDR3 sequence (DNA): TGCGCCAGCAGCCAAGGGACAGGGTCCTATGAGCAGTTCTTC. Its protein is CASSQGTGSYEQFF.

This chain connects TRBV27 to TRBJ1-1; D is unclear. Per germline, CDR1 MNHEY and CDR2 SMNVEV (reference sequence). This CDR3 is 15 amino acids long. Trimming cost V 0 bases and J 3 bases, with 11 bases left between them. The CDR3 DNA follows: TGTGCCAGCAGTTTATCCCGACGGAGAGACACTGAAGCTTTCTTT. Encoded protein: CASSLSRRRDTEAFF.

The chain uses TRBV30 and TRBJ1-1; TRBD1 matches 7 bases. CDR3 length: 13 amino acids. Trimming took 4 bases from V and 1 from J; bases not matched to a gene: 3. Germline CDR1 GTSNPN, CDR2 SVGIG (reference sequence). The CDR3 coding sequence is TGTGCCTGGAAAGGGGGCGAGAACACTGAAGCTTTCTTT. The encoded protein is CAWKGGENTEAFF. The full variable domain, in which reference TRBV30 and TRBJ1-1 provide the parts outside the CDR3, is SQTIHQWPATLVQPVGSPLSLECTVEGTSNPNLYWYRQAAGRGLQLLFYSVGIGQISSEVPQNLSASRPQDRQFILSSKKLLLSDSGFYLCAWKGGENTEAFFGQGTRLTVV.

There are a few counts of this clone. The chain recombines TRBV11-1 with TRBJ1-1; 7 nucleotides match TRBD1. V shed 5 bases, J shed 4 bases, and the junction held 7 bases outside the gene matches. The CDR3 sequence is 14 residues long. The V gene's germline CDR1 is SGHAT and CDR2 FQDESV (reference sequence). CDR3: CASSDRAVSTEAFF. The CDR3 DNA reads TGTGCCAGCAGCGACAGGGCCGTGAGCACTGAAGCTTTCTTT.

The chain employs TRBV6-5 and TRBJ2-5; D may be TRBD1 (6 bases). The germline V gene encodes CDR1 MNHEY and CDR2 SVGAGI. The CDR3 is 12 amino acids. CDR3 sequence reads: CAGGHLEETQYF. The CDR3 bases are TGTGCTGGGGGACACTTAGAAGAGACCCAGTACTTC.